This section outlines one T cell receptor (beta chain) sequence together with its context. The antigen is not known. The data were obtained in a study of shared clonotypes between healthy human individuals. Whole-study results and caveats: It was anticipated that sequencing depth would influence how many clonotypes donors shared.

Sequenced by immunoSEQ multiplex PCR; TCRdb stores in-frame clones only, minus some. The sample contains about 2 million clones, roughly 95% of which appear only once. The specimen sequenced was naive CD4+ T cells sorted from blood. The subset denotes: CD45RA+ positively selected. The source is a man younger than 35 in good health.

The CDR3 spells CASSSAGPYEQYF. For the CDR3, the DNA is TGTGCCAGCAGCTCAGCGGGCCCCTACGAGCAGTACTTC. The J gene is TRBJ2-7, the V gene TRBV7-2, with TRBD2 as a possible D gene (6 bases). The germline V gene has CDR1 SGHTA and CDR2 FQGNSA. The CDR3 length is 13 residues. V lost 4 bases and J 2 bases, leaving 9 bases between the germline ends.